The clone carrying this T cell receptor beta chain occurred a few times. Its antigen is undetermined. TCRdb called the reads again in MiXCR, with one record for every CDR3 protein. The top ten hold around 6.9% of the sample, which has around 210,000 distinct CDR3 sequences, approximately 6.7% seen once. These data belong to a study of T cell repertoires in cytomegalovirus infection. The wider study: Indications came from public TCR beta signatures; they pointed to CMV infection and to a matching HLA type.

Study findings and constraints: HLA-C-restricted CMV-specific TCR beta clonotypes prevailed in the ex vivo response.

CDR1 SGHKS and CDR2 YYEKEE come from the germline V gene (reference sequence). The CDR3 loop spans 14 amino acids. V was clipped by 4 bases and J by 5 bases; unmatched bases: 5. This chain links TRBV5-5 with TRBJ1-2; TRBD1 aligns across 10 bases. The sequence was obtained from a human donor in good health (CMV status not recorded). Some clones in this sample may be carry-over from other donors' samples. Sequencing was done on a sample of PBMCs. The CDR3 coding sequence is TGTGCCAGCAGCGACCCGGGACAGGGGTATGGCTACACCTTC. Translating gives CASSDPGQGYGYTF. The full variable domain, its missing parts supplied by reference TRBV5-5 and TRBJ1-2, is DAGVTQSPTHLIKTRGQQVTLRCSPISGHKSVSWYQQVLGQGPQFIFQYYEKEERGRGNFPDRFSARQFPNYSSELNVNALLLGDSALYLCASSDPGQGYGYTFGSGTRLTVV.